The present TCR beta chain was sequenced within a study of beta chain features in type 1 diabetes. General observations from the study: Within each of all four CD4+ subsets, Type 1 diabetes patients had TCRB CDR3s that were moderately but significantly shorter.

Germline CDR1 LGHNA, CDR2 YSLEER. This CDR3 has 19 amino acids. V was pared by 1 base and J by 4 bases, with 20 bases between. As to this clone: The antigen remains undetermined.

Expressed TCRB transcripts were sequenced because the entire RNA isolate underwent reverse transcription. Produced via immunoSEQ multiplex PCR; TCRdb's table is partial and in-frame only. The profile shows some 190,000 clones, almost 8% of them singletons. The V and J genes are TRBV4-3 and TRBJ2-6; D might be TRBD2 (6 bases). This TCR was recovered from a young man with type 1 diabetes. The source material was central memory CD4+ T cells from blood. The CDR3 DNA sequence: TGCGCCAGCAGCCAAGTGTGGGACCCTGGACTAAGGGGGGCCAACGTCCTGACTTTC. Translating gives CASSQVWDPGLRGANVLTF.